These 24 T cell receptor beta chains came from one sample sequenced in a study of blood T cell repertoires in COVID-19 (dated by TCRdb to between 2020 and 2021). Preparation of the library involved the immunoSEQ multiplex PCR assay. TCRdb obtained this table from immuneACCESS and retained in-frame rearrangements with V and J assigned. These tables miss some clones; where compared with another copy, unresolved V genes account for less than half of the shortfall, and the remainder is unexplained. Across this sample there are approximately 150,000 clones, with approximately 82% seen only once. The leading ten clones occupy roughly 1.4% of the sample. The sequencing sample was made of peripheral blood. The receptors here all came from a human donor in a cohort sampled during active COVID-19.

The gene calls are TRBV11-2 and TRBJ2-5; possibly TRBD1 for D (5 bases). The V gene's germline CDR1 is SGHAT and CDR2 FQNNGV. Between the trimmed V and J ends, which lost 3 bases and 4 bases, there was a span of 9 bases. CDR3 length: 13 amino acids. CDR3 nucleotides: TGTGCCAGCAGCTTCGACAGAGGAGAGACCCAGTACTTC. Residues: CASSFDRGETQYF.

This clone was detected a few times. The J gene is TRBJ1-5, the V gene TRBV27, with a possible D match to TRBD1 (5 bases). This CDR3 region has 13 residues. Germline V gene lookup returns CDR1 MNHEY and CDR2 SMNVEV (reference sequence). Trimming left V 5 bases short and J 7 bases short, with 12 bases between. For the CDR3, the DNA is TGTGCCAGCAGTCACGGGGGGAGCCAGCCCCAGCATTTT. This codes for CASSHGGSQPQHF.

V gene TRBV10-3 combines with J gene TRBJ2-2; TRBD1 might be the D (5 bases). V gave up 6 bases and J gave up 0 bases, with 8 bases separating them. The length of the CDR3 is 14 residues. Germline-derived CDR1 and CDR2 are ENHRY and SYGVKD. DNA of the CDR3: TGTGCCATCAGAGACAGCGCGAACACCGGGGAGCTGTTTTTT. Translation: CAIRDSANTGELFF.

The chain joins TRBV3-1 (or the pseudogene TRBV3-2) to TRBJ1-1; 7 nucleotides line up with TRBD1. This CDR3 is built from 13 residues. V lost 4 bases and J lost 8; bases outside the gene matches: 7. Germline V lookup: CDR1 LGHDT, CDR2 YNNKEL (reference sequence). The CDR3: CASSPGIRGEAFF. Here the CDR3 DNA reads TGTGCCAGCAGCCCGGGAATCAGGGGGGAAGCTTTCTTT.

The genes are TRBV5-1 and TRBJ1-4; D is unresolved. Germline lookup yields CDR1 SGHRS and CDR2 YFSETQ. V was trimmed by 0 bases and J by 0 bases, leaving 12 bases between them. CDR3 size: 17 residues. The CDR3 nucleotides read TGCGCCAGCAGCTTGGGGTGGCAGTCTGCAACTAATGAAAAACTGTTTTTT. Translation: CASSLGWQSATNEKLFF. The entire variable domain, with the rest obtained from reference TRBV5-1 and TRBJ1-4, is as follows: KAGVTQTPRYLIKTRGQQVTLSCSPISGHRSVSWYQQTPGQGLQFLFEYFSETQRNKGNFPGRFSGRQFSNSRSEMNVSTLELGDSALYLCASSLGWQSATNEKLFFGSGTQLSVL.

This chain uses TRBV7-2 with TRBJ1-5; TRBD1 might be the D (5 bases). The CDR3 spans 15 residues. In germline, CDR1 is SGHTA, CDR2 FQGNSA. The ends were cut back, 1 base at V and 4 bases at J, with 11 bases in the middle. For the CDR3, the DNA is TGTGCCAGCAGCTTAGTTGGGGAGGGGAATCAGCCCCAGCATTTT. It encodes CASSLVGEGNQPQHF.

This chain links TRBV19 with TRBJ2-7; no clear D gene. The germline V gene encodes CDR1 LNHDA and CDR2 SQIVND (reference sequence). The CDR3 is 12 amino acids. V dropped 5 bases and J dropped 4 bases, with 9 bases sitting between them. The CDR3 region is CASSPTPYEQYF. The DNA for the CDR3 is TGTGCCAGTAGTCCGACACCTTACGAGCAGTACTTC.

This chain joins TRBV5-5 and TRBJ1-3; 7 bases map to TRBD1. V was pared by 3 bases and J by 1 base, with 10 bases of the junction left unmatched. The CDR3 totals 17 residues. The germline V gene encodes CDR1 SGHKS and CDR2 YYEKEE (reference sequence). CDR3 bases: TGTGCCAGCAGCTCCTTTGTACAGGGGAGGTCTGGAAACACCATATATTTT. This gives the protein CASSSFVQGRSGNTIYF. The whole variable domain, remainder taken from reference TRBV5-5 and TRBJ1-3, is DAGVTQSPTHLIKTRGQQVTLRCSPISGHKSVSWYQQVLGQGPQFIFQYYEKEERGRGNFPDRFSARQFPNYSSELNVNALLLGDSALYLCASSSFVQGRSGNTIYFGEGSWLTVV.

The chain uses TRBV6-5 and TRBJ2-1; 7 bases match TRBD1. CDR1 and CDR2 from the germline V gene are MNHEY and SVGAGI. The CDR3 has 13 amino acids. With 5 bases clipped from V and 3 bases from J, the junction kept 1 base outside the gene matches. DNA of the CDR3: TGTGCCAGCAGTCGACAGGGCTACAATGAGCAGTTCTTC. It specifies CASSRQGYNEQFF.

The chain combines TRBV7-2 with TRBJ2-1; D unresolved. V was trimmed by 5 bases and J by 0 bases, leaving 14 bases between them. CDR3 size: 16 residues. The germline V gene encodes CDR1 SGHTA and CDR2 FQGNSA. The CDR3 DNA reads as TGTGCCAGCAGCCAACGACTGCCCAGCTCCTACAATGAGCAGTTCTTC. Its translation is CASSQRLPSSYNEQFF.

The CDR3 protein is CASIRQAHEQYF. DNA of the CDR3: TGTGCCAGCATACGACAGGCCCACGAGCAGTACTTC. The chain has TRBV2 and TRBJ2-7; D possibly corresponds to TRBD1 (6 bases). Germline values: CDR1 SNHLY, CDR2 FYNNEI. CDR3 size: 12 residues. V gave up 7 bases and J gave up 5 bases, with 12 bases separating them.

The gene calls are TRBV25-1 and TRBJ1-1, with a weak D call TRBD1 (5 bases). V shed 8 bases and J shed 1 base, with 14 bases lying between them. Germline V lookup: CDR1 MGHDK, CDR2 SYGVNS. CDR3 size: 14 residues. The CDR3 spells CASGQGHKNTEAFF. CDR3 DNA: TGTGCCAGCGGACAAGGACATAAGAACACTGAAGCTTTCTTT.

The chain recombines TRBV5-1 with TRBJ2-1; D is unclear. The CDR3 covers 15 residues. Germline lookup yields CDR1 SGHRS and CDR2 YFSETQ. The ends were cut back, 5 bases at V and 4 bases at J, with 16 bases in the middle. Here the CDR3 DNA reads TGCGCCAGCAGACGGTCGACTTCCTCGTACAATGAGCAGTTCTTC. Its translation is CASRRSTSSYNEQFF.

This clone was detected once. The J gene is TRBJ1-2, the V gene TRBV4-2; 9 nucleotides line up with TRBD1. Looked up from germline, CDR1 is LGHNA and CDR2 is YNFKEQ. This CDR3 is 14 amino acids long. The J segment lost 5 bases and the V segment lost 0 bases, leaving 1 base of the junction unmatched. CDR3 DNA sequence: TGTGCCAGCAGCCAAGACGACAGGGGGTATGGCTACACCTTC. As protein: CASSQDDRGYGYTF.

The chain has TRBV19 and TRBJ2-7; 10 nucleotides line up with TRBD1. Germline values: CDR1 LNHDA, CDR2 SQIVND (reference sequence). The CDR3 is made up of 14 amino acids. The trim removed 5 bases at V and 6 bases at J, leaving 7 bases unmatched. The DNA of the CDR3 is TGTGCCAGTAGTTTCCGGGACAGGGGACCCGAGCAGTACTTC. Its translation is CASSFRDRGPEQYF.

The chain links TRBV21-1 to TRBJ1-5; TRBD1 is taken as the D call from the table, unchecked against the DNA. TRBV21-1 is an annotated pseudogene. The CDR3 extends over 16 amino acids. The CDR3 DNA follows: TGTGCCAGCCCTAGACAGGGGAAGGTCGGCAATCAGCCCCAGCATTTT. Protein sequence: CASPRQGKVGNQPQHF.

This clone was seen just once. The chain combines TRBV7-2 with TRBJ1-2; D gene uncertain. Germline CDR1 and CDR2: SGHTA and FQGNSA. V lost 4 bases and J lost 4, with 13 bases in between. CDR3 length: 14 amino acids. The CDR3 nucleotides read TGTGCCAGCAGCTCCGACTCACGTTTCTATGGCTACACCTTC. It codes for CASSSDSRFYGYTF.

V usage is TRBV2 and J usage is TRBJ2-7; 7 nucleotides align to TRBD2. CDR1 SNHLY and CDR2 FYNNEI come from the germline V gene. Losses at the gene ends were 7 bases for V and 2 bases for J; bases not matched to a gene: 5. This CDR3 region has 13 residues. CDR3 DNA: TGTGCCAGCAATCAGCGGGAAACCTACGAGCAGTACTTC. Translated: CASNQRETYEQYF. The complete variable domain, with remaining parts taken from reference TRBV2 and TRBJ2-7, reads EPEVTQTPSHQVTQMGQEVILRCVPISNHLYFYWYRQILGQKVEFLVSFYNNEISEKSEIFDDQFSVERPDGSNFTLKIRSTKLEDSAMYFCASNQRETYEQYFGPGTRLTVT.

The chain links TRBV28 to TRBJ2-7, with 9 bases lining up with TRBD2. This CDR3 is 14 amino acids long. The junction had 8 bases not matched to a gene; V was cut back by 7 bases and J by 4 bases. Germline assignment: CDR1 MDHEN and CDR2 SYDVKM. The CDR3 nucleotides are TGTGCCAGCATTGAGCGGGAGGCCCCTTACGAGCAGTACTTC. This codes for CASIEREAPYEQYF.

V and J are TRBV6-1 and TRBJ1-2; D is uncertain. CDR1 is MNHNS, CDR2 SASEGT, per germline. Trimming shortened V by 2 bases and J by 4 bases, and 14 bases separated the two germline ends. The CDR3 consists of 15 residues. CDR3 nucleotides: TGTGCCAGCAGTGAATTTGAGCTCGGGTTCTATGGCTACACCTTC. Protein sequence: CASSEFELGFYGYTF.

This CDR3 reads CASSPSGLAGGYNEQFF. The CDR3 coding sequence is TGTGCCAGCAGCCCATCGGGACTAGCGGGAGGATACAATGAGCAGTTCTTC. The rearrangement uses TRBV7-6 and TRBJ2-1, with 15 bases identical to TRBD2. V trimming: 5 bases; J trimming: 4 bases; junction bases outside the gene matches: 6. The length of the CDR3 is 17 residues. Germline CDR1 reads SGHVS; CDR2 reads FNYEAQ.

This chain uses TRBV28 with TRBJ2-7; 9 bases are shared with TRBD2. CDR1 and CDR2 (germline): MDHEN, SYDVKM. The trim removed 8 bases at V and 1 base at J, leaving 3 bases unmatched. The CDR3 runs to 13 residues. CDR3 nucleotides: TGTGCCAGCGGGCGGGAGGGGTCCTACGAGCAGTACTTC. Protein: CASGREGSYEQYF.

This chain links TRBV7-2 with TRBJ2-3, with 10 positions matching TRBD2. V was clipped by 4 bases and J by 6 bases; unmatched bases: 4. The CDR3 contains 14 residues. Per the germline V gene, CDR1 is SGHTA and CDR2 is FQGNSA. For the CDR3, the DNA is TGTGCCAGCAGCTCCTCTAGCGGGAGTGATACGCAGTATTTT. Protein sequence: CASSSSSGSDTQYF.

The table lists this clone with a count of one. The J gene is TRBJ1-2, the V gene TRBV7-2; 7 bases line up with TRBD1. This CDR3 spans 13 amino acids. The ends lost 5 bases at V and 6 bases at J; junction bases unmatched: 6. Looked up from germline, CDR1 is SGHTA and CDR2 is FQGNSA. The CDR3 nucleotides are TGTGCCAGCAGCAGGGACAGCTCACATGGCTACACCTTC. Amino acids: CASSRDSSHGYTF.